The T cell receptor (beta chain) under discussion was sequenced for a study of response to subunit inactivated influenza vaccine (dated by TCRdb to 2016 to 2019). The study in broad terms: Deep quantitative profiling of the T cell receptor repertoire was used in the study to follow responses to a trivalent subunit inactivated influenza vaccine.

A distance of 11 bases separates the germline ends of V and J, which lose 2 bases and 1 base respectively. The germline V gene supplies CDR1 MNHEY and CDR2 SVGAGI. From its cysteine to its phenylalanine, the CDR3 spans 16 amino acids. The only DNA kept is the CDR3, 48 bases in frame from the first base. The paper as a whole reports these results and caveats: The authors proposed that each seasonal influenza vaccination may bring in only a limited number of new T cells.

This clonotype has more than one count but fewer than ten. Its antigen is unknown. No base qualities exist here, and no much larger clone lies one base off it. Library preparation used RT-PCR. This sample was sequenced with an Illumina HiSeq 2500. TCRdb's own reprocessing of the public reads used fastp at Q25 and MiXCR and kept productive beta chains. Rows are combined by CDR3 protein, so each entry shows the most common genes and DNA. Recorded for this sample are 800,000 to 1,000,000 distinct CDR3 sequences; around 21% of them occurred a single time. More than 8.5% of the sample is taken by the ten largest.

The chain joins TRBV6-5 to TRBJ2-2, with the D gene uncertain. This specimen was PBMCs from blood, taken less than 6 days after vaccination. The sequence was collected from a middle-aged man who received an inactivated influenza vaccine. Donor details come from another sample of the same person, matched by shared clones. The nucleotides read TGTGCCAGCAGTTACGGTCTTGGGCAGAACACCGGGGAGCTGTTTTTT. This is translated as CASSYGLGQNTGELFF.